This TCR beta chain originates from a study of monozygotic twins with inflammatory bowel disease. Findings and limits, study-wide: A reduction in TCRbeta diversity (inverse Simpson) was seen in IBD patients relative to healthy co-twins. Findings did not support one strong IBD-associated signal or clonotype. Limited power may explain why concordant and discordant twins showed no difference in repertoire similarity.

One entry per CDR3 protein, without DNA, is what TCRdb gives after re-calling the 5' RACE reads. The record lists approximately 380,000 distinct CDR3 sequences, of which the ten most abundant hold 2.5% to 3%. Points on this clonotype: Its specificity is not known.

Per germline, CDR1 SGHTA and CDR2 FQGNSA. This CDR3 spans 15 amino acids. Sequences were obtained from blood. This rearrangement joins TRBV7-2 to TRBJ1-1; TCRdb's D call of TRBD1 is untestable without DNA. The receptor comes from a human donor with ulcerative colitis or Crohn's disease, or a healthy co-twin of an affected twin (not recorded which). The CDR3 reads CASSLFGGAQTEAFF.